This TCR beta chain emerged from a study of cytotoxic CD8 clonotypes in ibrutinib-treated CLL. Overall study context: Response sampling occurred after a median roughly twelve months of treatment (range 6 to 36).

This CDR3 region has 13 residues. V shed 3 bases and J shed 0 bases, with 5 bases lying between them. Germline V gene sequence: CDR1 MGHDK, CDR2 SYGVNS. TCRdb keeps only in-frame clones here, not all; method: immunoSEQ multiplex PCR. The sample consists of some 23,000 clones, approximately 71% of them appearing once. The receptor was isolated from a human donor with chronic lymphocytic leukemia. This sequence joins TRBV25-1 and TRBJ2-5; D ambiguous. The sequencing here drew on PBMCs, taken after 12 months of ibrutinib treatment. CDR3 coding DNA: TGTGCCAGCAGTGATGCTCACCAAGAGACCCAGTACTTC. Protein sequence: CASSDAHQETQYF.